These 13 T cell receptor beta chains came from one sample sequenced in a study of T cells in Graves' hyperthyroidism and ophthalmopathy. Amplification yielded TCR beta CDR3 regions, with RNA transcripts as the source. The HTBI set primed first-round TCR CDR3 RT-PCR. MiXCR, applied by TCRdb to the multiplex PCR reads, yields one record per CDR3 protein. Among hundreds of thousands of distinct CDR3 sequences listed, about 24% were seen once. Sequenced input: blood. Receptors originate from a woman younger than 45 with Graves' ophthalmopathy.

The chain uses TRBV6-2 or TRBV6-3 and TRBJ2-2, with TRBD1 matching 7 bases. Germline values: CDR1 MNHEY, CDR2 SVGEGT. After removal of 4 bases from V and 8 bases from J, the junction contained 7 bases not matched to a gene. The CDR3 is 14 residues long. CDR3: CASSSSTGAGELFF. For the CDR3, the DNA is TGTGCCAGCAGTTCCTCTACAGGGGCGGGGGAGCTGTTTTTT.

This clonotype was seen many times. The chain links TRBV10-3 to TRBJ1-1, with D unclear. The CDR3 loop spans 14 amino acids. The germline CDR1 and CDR2 sequences are ENHRY and SYGVKD. The V end was cut by 2 bases, the J end by 2 bases, with 9 bases between. CDR3: CAISEHSSNTEAFF. The CDR3 bases are TGTGCCATCAGTGAGCACAGTAGCAACACTGAAGCTTTCTTT.

This clonotype was detected only a few times. This chain connects TRBV14 to TRBJ1-1; D unclear. V was cut by 0 bases and J by 4 bases, with 6 bases left in between. The CDR3 spans 13 residues. In germline, CDR1 is SGHDN, CDR2 FVKESK. The CDR3 is CASSQEVGTEAFF. The DNA of the CDR3 is TGTGCCAGCAGCCAAGAGGTGGGCACTGAAGCTTTCTTT. Variable domain in full (rest from reference TRBV14 and TRBJ1-1): EAGVTQFPSHSVIEKGQTVTLRCDPISGHDNLYWYRRVMGKEIKFLLHFVKESKQDESGMPNNRFLAERTGGTYSTLKVQPAELEDSGVYFCASSQEVGTEAFFGQGTRLTVV.

This clonotype was detected only a few times. This sequence may be a read error, since a much larger clone differs from it by one base. The genes are TRBV12-3 or TRBV12-4 and TRBJ1-5, with 7 bases fitting TRBD1. J lost 5 bases, V lost 4 bases, and 8 bases had no gene match. This CDR3 has 15 residues. The CDR3 DNA reads as TGTGCCAGCAGTTATCCAAACAGGGGAGATCAGCCCCAGCATTTT. It encodes CASSYPNRGDQPQHF.

This clonotype has ten or more counts. The J gene is TRBJ1-5, the V gene TRBV6-5; possible D gene TRBD1, 6 bases. This CDR3 contains 16 residues. V lost 5 bases to trimming and J lost 0 bases, with 14 bases between them. CDR1 MNHEY and CDR2 SVGAGI come from the germline V gene. The DNA for the CDR3 is TGTGCCAGCAGTAACACAGGGATTTATAGCAATCAGCCCCAGCATTTT. This sequence encodes CASSNTGIYSNQPQHF.

A few counts support this clonotype. A much larger clone lies a single base off, so this may be a read error. Written as DNA, the CDR3 is TGTGCCAGCAGCGAACAGGGGTATGGGGAGCTGTTGTTT. Amino acids: CASSEQGYGELLF. This chain connects TRBV7-2 to TRBJ2-2; TRBD1 aligns across 7 bases. CDR1 and CDR2 (germline): SGHTA, FQGNSA. The CDR3 length is 13 residues. Full variable domain (remainder filled in from reference TRBV7-2 and TRBJ2-2): GAGVSQSPSNKVTEKGKDVELRCDPISGHTALYWYRQSLGQGLEFLIYFQGNSAPDKSGLPSDRFSAERTGGSVSTLTIQRTQQEDSAVYLCASSEQGYGELLFGEGSRLTVL.

The chain has TRBV12-3 or TRBV12-4 and TRBJ2-7; no firm D call. V was clipped by 3 bases and J by 0 bases, with 12 bases between them. There are 15 residues in the CDR3. The CDR3 reads CASSFKGRSSYEQYF. The CDR3 nucleotides are TGTGCCAGCAGTTTTAAGGGCCGGAGCTCCTACGAGCAGTACTTC.

In the case of this clonotype: The final CDR3 position lacks the conserved phenylalanine or tryptophan, pointing to a likely read error. V and J are TRBV19 and TRBJ1-5; TRBD1 matches 7 bases. The CDR3 spans 16 residues. The V and J ends lost 5 bases and 4 bases, in that order; junction bases with no gene match: 11. The V gene's germline CDR1 is LNHDA and CDR2 SQIVND (reference sequence). The CDR3 DNA sequence: TGTGCCAGTAGTGCACGACAGGGAAGGTGGAATCAGCCCCAGCATATT. Its protein is CASSARQGRWNQPQHI.

Notes on this clonotype: Germline and junction disagree at one end, which may indicate a read error. V is TRBV27 and J is TRBJ2-7, with a weak D call TRBD1 (6 bases). The CDR3 runs 11 residues. Germline V gene sequence: CDR1 MNHEY, CDR2 SMNVEV (reference sequence). CDR3 DNA: TGTGCCAGCAGCTTAGGGGGTGAGCAGTGCTTC. It codes for CASSLGGEQCF.

This clonotype was seen many times. The J gene is TRBJ2-5, the V gene TRBV11-1, with a possible D match to TRBD1 (6 bases). This CDR3 region has 13 residues. V lost 4 bases, J lost 1 base, and 7 bases lay in between. CDR1 SGHAT and CDR2 FQDESV come from the germline V gene (reference sequence). The CDR3 protein is CASSSDSQETQYF. The CDR3 region has the DNA TGTGCCAGCAGCTCGGACAGCCAAGAGACCCAGTACTTC. Based on the CDR3 plus reference TRBV11-1 and TRBJ2-5, the full variable domain is EAEVAQSPRYKITEKSQAVAFWCDPISGHATLYWYRQILGQGPELLVQFQDESVVDDSQLPKDRFSAERLKGVDSTLKIQPAELGDSAMYLCASSSDSQETQYFGPGTRLLVL.

This chain connects TRBV20-1 to TRBJ2-2, with 10 positions matching TRBD2. The CDR3 covers 15 residues. Looked up from germline, CDR1 is DFQATT and CDR2 is SNEGSKA (reference sequence). The junction had 4 bases not matched to a gene; V was cut back by 2 bases and J by 4 bases. The CDR3 here is CSARLAGVTTGELFF. DNA for the CDR3: TGCAGTGCTAGACTAGCGGGAGTCACCACCGGGGAGCTGTTTTTT.

In this sample, this clonotype turned up many times. The gene calls are TRBV20-1 and TRBJ2-7; 12 nucleotides line up with TRBD1. J gave up 1 base and V 3 bases, and 16 bases lay outside the gene matches. CDR1 DFQATT and CDR2 SNEGSKA come from the germline V gene (reference sequence). The CDR3 runs to 19 residues. CDR3: CSARRLWDRGRRGSYEQYF. CDR3 coding DNA: TGCAGTGCTAGGCGCCTCTGGGACAGGGGGCGACGGGGTTCCTACGAGCAGTACTTC.

This clonotype was counted at least ten times. This sequence joins TRBV6-5 and TRBJ1-2; D might be TRBD1 (6 bases). The CDR3 contains 15 residues. The V gene lost 2 bases and the J gene lost 4 bases, with 14 bases spanning the gap. CDR1 and CDR2 from the germline V gene are MNHEY and SVGAGI. The CDR3 DNA is TGTGCCAGCAGTTACGGGTCGGGGGACACCTATGGCTACACCTTC. Amino acid sequence: CASSYGSGDTYGYTF.